This T cell receptor beta chain derives from a study of cytomegalovirus exposure and HLA in healthy donors. At the level of the study: Early release data held 80 million to 100 million unique TCRs from HLA-typed donors.

A multiplex PCR was run with 60 Vbeta primers and 13 Jbeta primers. This table comes from immunoSEQ multiplex PCR, and its TCRdb copy is limited to in-frame clones, with some not included. The data show 95,000 to 120,000 clones, with 70% to 85% seen just once and around 4.3% held by the top ten. This clone was detected only a few times. The antigen remains undetermined. Study-wide results and caveats: Several of the most significant clusters were apparently associated with common viral pathogens in a later analysis.

Germline V gives CDR1 KGHSH, CDR2 LQKENI. V lost 2 bases to trimming and J lost 4 bases; unmatched junction nucleotides: 12. There are 18 residues in the CDR3. Sequenced: PBMCs. This sequence joins TRBV18 and TRBJ1-5; 9 nucleotides match TRBD1. The origin of this receptor is a woman between 35 and 50 years old in good health and CMV-seropositive. The CDR3 nucleotides read TGTGCCAGCTCACCAGAGACAGGGGGTGGTAGGATGAATCAGCCCCAGCATTTT. Translating it yields CASSPETGGGRMNQPQHF.